Below are 10 T cell receptor beta chains sequenced from a single sample in a study of a mutant IDH1 vaccine in newly diagnosed glioma. Time point in this sample: week 11, during vaccination. Topical imiquimod was applied with each vaccine dose, which held 300 ug of mutant IDH1 20-mer peptide. These receptors have no identified antigens. Clones were read by immunoSEQ multiplex PCR, and TCRdb kept only the in-frame ones, dropping some. The sample lists roughly 61,000 clones, under 90% occurring once. The sample consisted of PBMCs, taken from a glioma patient whose treatment included an IDH1 peptide vaccine. The receptors derive from a man aged 45 to 65 with glioma.

The chain uses TRBV19 and TRBJ1-5; D unresolved. CDR3 length: 13 amino acids. The germline gives CDR1 LNHDA, CDR2 SQIVND (reference sequence). V lost 4 bases and J 7 bases, leaving 11 bases between the germline ends. CDR3 loop: CASSTGTRQPQHF. CDR3 coding DNA: TGTGCCAGTAGTACCGGTACGCGACAGCCCCAGCATTTT.

The gene calls are TRBV9 and TRBJ2-1; D is perhaps TRBD2 (5 bases). Germline CDR1 SGDLS, CDR2 YYNGEE. The ends were cut back, 2 bases at V and 1 base at J, with 13 bases in the middle. The CDR3 is 16 amino acids. This CDR3 is CASSVSGSSSYNEQFF. The CDR3 DNA sequence: TGTGCCAGCAGCGTTTCGGGGTCCTCGTCCTACAATGAGCAGTTCTTC.

The chain is built from TRBV30 and TRBJ2-7; maybe TRBD2 (5 bases). The CDR3 totals 14 residues. Germline CDR1 GTSNPN, CDR2 SVGIG (reference sequence). The V and J ends lost 4 bases and 0 bases respectively, with 13 bases between them. The CDR3, as DNA: TGTGCCTGGAAAGAGGTGGGGAGCTCCTACGAGCAGTACTTC. Its protein is CAWKEVGSSYEQYF. Supplemented by reference TRBV30 and TRBJ2-7, the full variable domain reads SQTIHQWPATLVQPVGSPLSLECTVEGTSNPNLYWYRQAAGRGLQLLFYSVGIGQISSEVPQNLSASRPQDRQFILSSKKLLLSDSGFYLCAWKEVGSSYEQYFGPGTRLTVT.

This clone was seen only a few times. V usage is TRBV18 and J usage is TRBJ1-5, with D possibly TRBD1 on 6 matching bases. Deletions cut 3 bases from V and 2 bases from J, with 11 bases between. CDR3 length: 15 residues. Germline V gives CDR1 KGHSH, CDR2 LQKENI. The CDR3 coding sequence is TGTGCCAGCTCACCGGTCGGGGGCGGCAATCAGCCCCAGCATTTT. Residues: CASSPVGGGNQPQHF.

A few counts support this clone. The chain combines TRBV29-1 with TRBJ1-1; TRBD1 aligns across 7 bases. J was trimmed by 6 bases and V by 6 bases; bases with no gene match: 13. The length of the CDR3 is 14 residues. The germline gives CDR1 SQVTM, CDR2 ANQGSEA. The CDR3 DNA reads as TGCAGCGTCTTCCGCCGACAGGGAGTGTCTGAAGCTTTCTTT. Translation gives CSVFRRQGVSEAFF.

This chain links TRBV7-8 with TRBJ1-1; 7 bases fit TRBD1. Germline loops: CDR1 SGHVS, CDR2 FQNEAQ. The V segment lost 5 bases and the J segment 1 base; nucleotides outside the gene matches: 13. The CDR3 totals 17 residues. The CDR3 nucleotides are TGTGCCAGCAGCCCGATACAGGGGACGGCGGGGAACACTGAAGCTTTCTTT. It is translated as CASSPIQGTAGNTEAFF.

This clone was detected only a few times. The chain has TRBV4-1 and TRBJ2-7, with D perhaps matching TRBD2 (6 bases). V lost 0 bases to trimming and J lost 6 bases, with 12 bases between them. The germline CDR1 and CDR2 sequences are MGHRA and YSYEKL. The CDR3 sequence is 14 residues long. CDR3: CASSQEGGVREQYF. CDR3 sequence (DNA): TGCGCCAGCAGCCAAGAAGGCGGGGTGCGCGAGCAGTACTTC.

V usage is TRBV6-1 and J usage is TRBJ2-7; TRBD1 might be the D (6 bases). The CDR3 loop spans 12 amino acids. V was trimmed by 8 bases and J by 7 bases, leaving 15 bases between them. The germline CDR1 and CDR2 sequences are MNHNS and SASEGT. CDR3 amino acids: CASVGTLGEQYF. The CDR3 DNA follows: TGTGCCAGCGTAGGGACACTGGGGGAGCAGTACTTC.

This chain links TRBV27 with TRBJ2-7, with TRBD1 identical over 10 bases. Germline assignment: CDR1 MNHEY and CDR2 SMNVEV (reference sequence). The CDR3 runs to 15 residues. V shed 0 bases, J shed 6 bases, and the junction held 5 bases outside the gene matches. CDR3 in DNA: TGTGCCAGCAGTTTATCCGGGACAGGGGCCGTCGAGCAGTACTTC. Translation: CASSLSGTGAVEQYF.

The chain couples TRBV5-1 to TRBJ2-1; D is possibly TRBD2 (6 bases). The CDR3 covers 16 residues. The germline V and J ends were trimmed by 4 bases and 6 bases, with 20 bases remaining between them. Germline CDR1 and CDR2: SGHRS and YFSETQ. The CDR3 bases are TGCGCCAGCAGCCGATCGATGGGCGGGACGGGCAATGAGCAGTTCTTC. It specifies CASSRSMGGTGNEQFF.